The 22 T cell receptor beta chains listed next were all sequenced from one sample in a study of Ad26.COV2.S vaccination and SARS-CoV-2 variants. Treatment defined: 15 to 20 received Ad26.COV2.S at low or high dose, single or two shots; roughly five received placebo; per-sample allocation not given. Repertoires come from day 63 after the first vaccine or placebo injection. TCRdb's table, derived via immunoSEQ multiplex PCR, lists solely in-frame clones and lacks some. This sample has 300,000 to 350,000 clones, with 90% found just once. Here the sequenced sample was peripheral blood, taken in a trial of Ad26.COV2.S vaccine versus placebo. These receptors originate from a person aged 18-65 years who received the Ad26.COV2.S COVID-19 vaccine or a placebo.

This clone has just a few counts. The DNA for the CDR3 is TGTGCCAGCAGCCCCGGGGGGGCCTACGAGCAGTACTTC. Its protein product is CASSPGGAYEQYF. The chain uses TRBV9 and TRBJ2-7; TRBD2 matches 8 bases. Germline V gene data show CDR1 as SGDLS and CDR2 as YYNGEE. CDR3 size: 13 residues. Trimming took 4 bases from V and 2 from J; bases not matched to a gene: 2.

The chain is built from TRBV28 and TRBJ2-6; D gene ambiguous. CDR1 is MDHEN, CDR2 SYDVKM, per germline. V was clipped by 3 bases and J by 2 bases, with 17 bases between them. The CDR3 spans 18 residues. In DNA, the CDR3 is TGTGCCAGCAGTTTTAGGCATATGGGATCCCCTGGGGCCAACGTCCTGACTTTC. Translating it yields CASSFRHMGSPGANVLTF. Using reference TRBV28 and TRBJ2-6 for the parts outside the CDR3, the full variable domain is DVKVTQSSRYLVKRTGEKVFLECVQDMDHENMFWYRQDPGLGLRLIYFSYDVKMKEKGDIPEGYSVSREKKERFSLILESASTNQTSMYLCASSFRHMGSPGANVLTFGAGSRLTVL.

This sequence joins TRBV4-3 and TRBJ2-2; D not resolved. Per the germline V gene, CDR1 is LGHNA and CDR2 is YSLEER. The CDR3 is 15 amino acids. Trimming removed 6 bases at V and 3 bases at J, with 14 bases between. For the CDR3, the DNA is TGCGCCAGCAGTCACTCTTCTCTGTACACCGGGGAGCTGTTTTTT. It translates to CASSHSSLYTGELFF.

This chain connects TRBV30 to TRBJ1-1; TRBD1 is a possible D gene (6 bases). V was clipped by 7 bases and J by 7 bases, with 22 bases between them. CDR1 and CDR2 (germline): GTSNPN, SVGIG (reference sequence). The CDR3 consists of 14 residues. The CDR3 region is CAYGSLGGLSEAFF. CDR3 nucleotides: TGTGCCTACGGGTCGCTCGGGGGCTTGAGTGAAGCTTTCTTT.

This CDR3 is CASSDIATNEKLFF. CDR3 DNA sequence: TGTGCCAGCAGCGATATTGCAACTAATGAAAAACTGTTTTTT. The chain is built from TRBV11-3 and TRBJ1-4; no reliable D call. V was clipped by 5 bases and J by 0 bases, with 7 bases between them. CDR3 length equals 14 residues. In germline, CDR1 is SGHNT, CDR2 YENEEA.

The table lists this clone with many counts. This chain links TRBV7-2 with TRBJ2-2; possible D gene TRBD1, 5 bases. Trimming shortened V by 5 bases and J by 4 bases, and 11 bases separated the two germline ends. Germline V lookup: CDR1 SGHTA, CDR2 FQGNSA. The CDR3 is made up of 14 amino acids. The CDR3 DNA reads as TGTGCCAGCAGCAGCCCAGGGCGCACCGGGGAGCTGTTTTTT. This gives the protein CASSSPGRTGELFF.

The chain links TRBV18 to TRBJ1-1; 9 bases agree with TRBD1. Germline assignment: CDR1 KGHSH and CDR2 LQKENI. The CDR3 extends over 16 amino acids. The V and J ends lost 0 bases and 9 bases, in that order; junction bases with no gene match: 11. The CDR3: CASSPPRTGDFEQAFF. In DNA, the CDR3 is TGTGCCAGCTCACCACCGAGGACAGGGGACTTCGAACAAGCTTTCTTT.

The V and J genes are TRBV18 and TRBJ1-1; no definite D call. Germline loops: CDR1 KGHSH, CDR2 LQKENI. Trimming stripped 0 bases from V and 1 base from J, with 0 bases between. The length of the CDR3 is 12 residues. The CDR3 region is CASSPPNTEAFF. The CDR3 DNA follows: TGTGCCAGCTCACCACCGAACACTGAAGCTTTCTTT.

The rearrangement joins TRBV7-2 to TRBJ2-2; possibly TRBD2 for D (5 bases). Germline V gives CDR1 SGHTA, CDR2 FQGNSA. The CDR3 consists of 15 residues. The V and J ends lost 8 bases and 3 bases respectively, with 16 bases between them. Written as DNA, the CDR3 is TGTGCCAGCCCCCCGGACTTAGGCGACACCGGGGAGCTGTTTTTT. Amino acids: CASPPDLGDTGELFF.

This chain connects TRBV5-1 to TRBJ1-1, with TRBD1 matching over 9 bases. CDR1 and CDR2 from the germline V gene are SGHRS and YFSETQ. The CDR3 has 16 amino acids. V was pared by 5 bases and J by 0 bases, with 8 bases of the junction left unmatched. This CDR3 is CASRGTGSNLNTEAFF. As DNA, the CDR3 is TGCGCCAGCAGGGGGACAGGGTCGAACTTGAACACTGAAGCTTTCTTT.

This clone was seen just once. This chain connects TRBV7-9 to TRBJ2-5, with D hard to call. V dropped 4 bases and J dropped 2 bases, with 14 bases sitting between them. The CDR3 extends over 15 amino acids. Germline CDR1 and CDR2: SEHNR and FQNEAQ (reference sequence). The CDR3 DNA follows: TGTGCCAGCAGCTCCACCTACATAGAACAAGAGACCCAGTACTTC. It is translated as CASSSTYIEQETQYF.

The chain recombines TRBV29-1 with TRBJ2-5; TRBD2 agrees at 7 bases. V dropped 0 bases and J dropped 5; count of bases not matched to a gene: 6. The germline V gene encodes CDR1 SQVTM and CDR2 ANQGSEA. The CDR3 contains 14 residues. The CDR3 coding sequence is TGCAGCGTTGAAGAGAATGGGGAGGGGGAGACCCAGTACTTC. It codes for CSVEENGEGETQYF. Combining the CDR3 with reference TRBV29-1 and TRBJ2-5 gives the whole variable domain SAVISQKPSRDICQRGTSLTIQCQVDSQVTMMFWYRQQPGQSLTLIATANQGSEATYESGFVIDKFPISRPNLTFSTLTVSNMSPEDSSIYLCSVEENGEGETQYFGPGTRLLVL.

As regards this clone: Additional DNA sequences in this sample encode the identical CDR3. The chain couples TRBV19 to TRBJ1-5, with D maybe TRBD1 (6 bases). The CDR3 runs 14 residues. The V end lost 3 bases, the J end lost 2 bases, and 8 bases lay between the germline ends. Germline V lookup: CDR1 LNHDA, CDR2 SQIVND (reference sequence). The CDR3 bases are TGTGCCAGTAGTATGGGACAAGGCAATCAGCCCCAGCATTTT. It encodes CASSMGQGNQPQHF.

This clone has a single count. The J gene is TRBJ2-3, the V gene TRBV5-4, with TRBD1 as a possible D gene (5 bases). Trimming removed 4 bases from V and 4 bases from J, with 16 bases in between. CDR1 SGHNT and CDR2 YYREEE come from the germline V gene (reference sequence). The CDR3 has 15 amino acids. The CDR3 DNA follows: TGTGCCAGCAGCCCCCGGTGGGGCCTGCCAGATACGCAGTATTTT. This translates into CASSPRWGLPDTQYF.

The chain combines TRBV5-5 with TRBJ2-1; D gene uncertain. V was clipped by 1 base and J by 4 bases, with 12 bases between them. The CDR3 runs to 15 residues. Germline CDR1 is SGHKS and CDR2 is YYEKEE (reference sequence). The CDR3 spells CASSLNRGLYNEQFF. The CDR3 region has the DNA TGTGCCAGCAGCTTGAATCGCGGCCTGTACAATGAGCAGTTCTTC.

This clone was seen a few times. The rearrangement uses TRBV5-4 and TRBJ2-7; D uncertain. The germline V gene has CDR1 SGHNT and CDR2 YYREEE (reference sequence). With 4 bases removed from V and 3 bases from J, the gap between germline ends came to 17 bases. The length of the CDR3 is 15 residues. The CDR3 DNA reads as TGTGCCAGCAGCAAAAGGCCCGCCATTGGCTACGAGCAGTACTTC. Translation gives CASSKRPAIGYEQYF.

The DNA of the CDR3 is TGTGCCTGGAGTGTTCCGTTGCTGAACACTGAAGCTTTCTTT. Amino acids: CAWSVPLLNTEAFF. The rearrangement uses TRBV30 and TRBJ1-1; D not resolved. The length of the CDR3 is 14 residues. The V gene's germline CDR1 is GTSNPN and CDR2 SVGIG (reference sequence). Trimming shortened V by 0 bases and J by 0 bases, and 8 bases separated the two germline ends.

The chain links TRBV15 to TRBJ1-5; 7 bases are shared with TRBD1. V trimming: 0 bases; J trimming: 3 bases; junction bases outside the gene matches: 8. This CDR3 region has 17 residues. Germline assignment: CDR1 LNHNV and CDR2 YYDKDF (reference sequence). CDR3 coding DNA: TGTGCCACCAGCAGAGATTATGGGCAGGGGGTCAATCAGCCCCAGCATTTT. This gives the protein CATSRDYGQGVNQPQHF.

The rearrangement joins TRBV7-2 to TRBJ2-1, with TRBD2 matching 7 bases. The CDR3 loop spans 14 amino acids. The germline gives CDR1 SGHTA, CDR2 FQGNSA. With 5 bases clipped from V and 7 bases from J, the junction kept 8 bases outside the gene matches. CDR3 loop: CASSQFQGGNEQFF. The CDR3 DNA reads TGTGCCAGCAGCCAGTTCCAGGGAGGGAATGAGCAGTTCTTC.

This rearrangement joins TRBV7-9 to TRBJ1-2, with no clear D. Germline V gene data show CDR1 as SEHNR and CDR2 as FQNEAQ (reference sequence). The CDR3 has 9 amino acids. Trimming shortened V by 5 bases and J by 8 bases, and 3 bases separated the two germline ends. The CDR3 here is CASSAGYTF. CDR3 nucleotide sequence: TGTGCCAGCAGCGCCGGCTACACCTTC.

The J gene is TRBJ2-2, the V gene TRBV4-3, with 7 bases identical to TRBD1. With V trimmed by 3 bases and J by 4 bases, 8 bases remained unmatched. The germline CDR1 and CDR2 sequences are LGHNA and YSLEER. The CDR3 sequence is 16 residues long. The CDR3 spells CASSHRQGSITGELFF. As DNA, the CDR3 is TGCGCCAGCAGCCATCGACAGGGCTCAATCACCGGGGAGCTGTTTTTT.

The chain links TRBV6-5 to TRBJ2-2, with D possibly matching TRBD1 (6 bases). The CDR3 is 13 amino acids. Germline CDR1 MNHEY, CDR2 SVGAGI. The V and J ends lost 5 bases and 14 bases respectively, with 18 bases between them. CDR3 region: CASSSRGRGELFF. The CDR3 nucleotides read TGTGCCAGCAGTAGCAGGGGTCGAGGAGAACTGTTTTTT.